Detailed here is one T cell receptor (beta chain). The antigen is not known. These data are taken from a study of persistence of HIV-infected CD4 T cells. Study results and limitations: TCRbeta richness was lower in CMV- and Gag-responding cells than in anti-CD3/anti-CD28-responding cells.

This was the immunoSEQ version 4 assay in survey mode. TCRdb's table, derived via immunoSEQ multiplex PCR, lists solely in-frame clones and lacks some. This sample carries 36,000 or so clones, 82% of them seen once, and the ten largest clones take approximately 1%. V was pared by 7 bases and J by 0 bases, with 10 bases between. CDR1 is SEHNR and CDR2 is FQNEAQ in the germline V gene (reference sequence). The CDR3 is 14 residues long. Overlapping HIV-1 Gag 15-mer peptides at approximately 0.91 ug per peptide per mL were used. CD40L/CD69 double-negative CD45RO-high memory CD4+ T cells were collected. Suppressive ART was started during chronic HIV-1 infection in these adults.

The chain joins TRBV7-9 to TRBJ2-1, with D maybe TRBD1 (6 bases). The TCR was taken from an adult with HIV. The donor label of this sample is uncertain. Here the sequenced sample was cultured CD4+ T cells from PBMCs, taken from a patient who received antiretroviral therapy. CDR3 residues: CASNRGSSYNEQFF. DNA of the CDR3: TGTGCCAGCAATAGGGGGAGCTCCTACAATGAGCAGTTCTTC.